The text below deals with one T cell receptor (beta chain). The data derive from a study of T cell changes during pregnancy in multiple sclerosis. Per germline, CDR1 SGHTA and CDR2 FQGNSA. Trimming at V came to 5 bases and at J to 4 bases, leaving 4 bases not matched to a gene. The CDR3 has 13 amino acids. The repertoire was sequenced with immunoSEQ multiplex PCR; TCRdb's copy has only in-frame clones and lacks some. Counted here are roughly 53,000 clones, roughly nine tenths occurring once; the ten biggest clones make up around 0.4%. The sequencing here drew on CD4+ T cells from peripheral blood mononuclear cells, taken in the second trimester of pregnancy. The genes are TRBV7-2 and TRBJ1-2; 7 bases match TRBD1. This sequence was found in a female donor in good health, enrolled as a control in a pregnancy study. The CDR3 DNA is TGTGCCAGCAGCCGACGGGACAGCTATGGCTACACCTTC. Protein: CASSRRDSYGYTF.